These 9 T cell receptor beta chains came from one sample sequenced in a study of early T cells in non-severe SARS-CoV-2 infection. A single record per CDR3 protein comes from TCRdb applying MiXCR to the 5' RACE reads. In the table there are tens of thousands of distinct CDR3 sequences, more than 9% of which are singletons. The sequencing input was whole blood. All receptors come from an adult who was a healthcare worker with PCR-confirmed SARS-CoV-2 infection or an uninfected control (not recorded which).

The gene calls are TRBV5-4 and TRBJ2-5; TRBD2 is a possible D gene (5 bases). The CDR3 totals 14 residues. With 2 bases removed from V and 3 bases from J, the gap between germline ends came to 11 bases. CDR1 SGHNT and CDR2 YYREEE come from the germline V gene (reference sequence). CDR3 sequence (DNA): TGTGCCAGCAGCTTTATGGCGGGCAAAGAGACCCAGTACTTC. As protein: CASSFMAGKETQYF.

This clonotype was recorded many times. V and J are TRBV29-1 and TRBJ2-3, with 11 bases identical to TRBD2. The junction had 9 bases not matched to a gene; V was cut back by 6 bases and J by 4 bases. This CDR3 contains 15 residues. Germline lookup yields CDR1 SQVTM and CDR2 ANQGSEA. The CDR3 bases are TGCAGCGTCAAGACTAGCGGGGAAGGAGCAGATACGCAGTATTTT. This encodes CSVKTSGEGADTQYF.

The V call is TRBV3-1, the J call TRBJ1-2; D perhaps matches TRBD1 (5 bases). In germline, CDR1 is LGHDT, CDR2 YNNKEL (reference sequence). This CDR3 has 15 residues. Between the trimmed V and J ends, which lost 1 base and 0 bases, there was a span of 9 bases. CDR3: CASSQASRANYGYTF. DNA for the CDR3: TGTGCCAGCAGCCAAGCTTCCAGGGCTAACTATGGCTACACCTTC.

The rearrangement links TRBV7-2 to TRBJ2-3, with 7 bases matching TRBD2. J was trimmed by 0 bases and V by 7 bases; bases with no gene match: 4. CDR1 and CDR2 from the germline V gene are SGHTA and FQGNSA. CDR3 size: 14 residues. The CDR3 DNA follows: TGTGCCAGCACGAGCGGGGTTAGCACAGATACGCAGTATTTT. It encodes CASTSGVSTDTQYF. The whole variable domain, remainder taken from reference TRBV7-2 and TRBJ2-3, is GAGVSQSPSNKVTEKGKDVELRCDPISGHTALYWYRQSLGQGLEFLIYFQGNSAPDKSGLPSDRFSAERTGGSVSTLTIQRTQQEDSAVYLCASTSGVSTDTQYFGPGTRLTVL.

A few counts support this clonotype. The rearrangement links TRBV19 to TRBJ1-2; 10 bases agree with TRBD1. Trimming cost V 4 bases and J 3 bases; bases outside gene matches: 5. The CDR3 runs 15 residues. Germline V gene lookup returns CDR1 LNHDA and CDR2 SQIVND (reference sequence). CDR3 DNA: TGTGCCAGTAGTACCGACAGGGGGCAGTACTATGGCTACACCTTC. It encodes CASSTDRGQYYGYTF.

The V gene is TRBV11-2, the J gene TRBJ2-3, with a tentative D call TRBD2 (5 bases). V lost 3 bases and J 2 bases, leaving 12 bases between the germline ends. The CDR3 length is 15 residues. Germline loops: CDR1 SGHAT, CDR2 FQNNGV. CDR3 bases: TGTGCCAGCAGCTTTTTCCAGCGGACCACAGATACGCAGTATTTT. This sequence encodes CASSFFQRTTDTQYF.

This clonotype came up once. The chain recombines TRBV12-3 or TRBV12-4 with TRBJ2-7, with D perhaps TRBD1 or TRBD2 (7 bases each). The V gene lost 5 bases and the J gene lost 3 bases, with 14 bases spanning the gap. This CDR3 is built from 14 residues. The chain's CDR3 is CASSPGGAGYEQYF. CDR3 in DNA: TGTGCCAGCAGTCCAGGGGGGGCTGGCTACGAGCAGTACTTC.

This clonotype came up many times. The rearrangement uses TRBV9 and TRBJ2-5; TRBD1 agrees at 8 bases. The CDR3 totals 13 residues. CDR1 is SGDLS and CDR2 is YYNGEE in the germline V gene. The J segment lost 4 bases and the V segment lost 3 bases, leaving 2 bases of the junction unmatched. For the CDR3, the DNA is TGTGCCAGCAGCGCAGGGGGCGGAGAGACCCAGTACTTC. This translates into CASSAGGGETQYF.

This chain joins TRBV7-2 and TRBJ1-2; TRBD1 matches at 10 bases. Germline values: CDR1 SGHTA, CDR2 FQGNSA. V lost 5 bases, J lost 3 bases, and 3 bases stayed unmatched. The CDR3 has 14 amino acids. Here the CDR3 reads CASSPGQGDYGYTF. CDR3 sequence (DNA): TGTGCCAGCAGCCCCGGACAGGGGGACTATGGCTACACCTTC.